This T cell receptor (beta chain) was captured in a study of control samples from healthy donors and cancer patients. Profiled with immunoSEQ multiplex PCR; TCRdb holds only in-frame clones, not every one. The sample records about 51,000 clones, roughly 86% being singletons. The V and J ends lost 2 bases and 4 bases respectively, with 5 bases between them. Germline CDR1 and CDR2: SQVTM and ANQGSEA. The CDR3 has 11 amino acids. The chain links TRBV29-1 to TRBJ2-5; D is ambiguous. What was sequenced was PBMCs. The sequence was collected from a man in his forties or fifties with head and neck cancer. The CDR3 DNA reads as TGCAGCGTTGAATACCGAGAGACCCAGTACTTC. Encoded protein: CSVEYRETQYF.